This T cell receptor beta chain originates from a study of blood T cell repertoires in COVID-19. Background on the study: From T cells, B-cell-depleted T cells, or PBMCs came the material, which was cDNA or gDNA.

Authors' processing steps: The assay estimated nucleated cells by amplifying reference gene primers. TCRdb keeps only in-frame clones here, not all; method: immunoSEQ multiplex PCR. That table furnishes V, J and clone size, whereas the DNA furnished D and trimming. This sample has roughly 100,000 clones, with roughly 87% found just once. In this sample, this clone turned up once. Germline V CDR1 and CDR2: MNHEY, SMNVEV (reference sequence). This CDR3 region has 15 residues. Trimming cost V 0 bases and J 7 bases, with 13 bases left between them. This TCR was sampled from a human donor in a cohort sampled during active COVID-19. The rearrangement joins TRBV27 to TRBJ2-1; D ambiguous. Input material: peripheral blood. In DNA form, the CDR3 reads TGTGCCAGCAGTTTATCCTCTACGGGTTGGAATGAGCAGTTCTTC. Its protein product is CASSLSSTGWNEQFF.